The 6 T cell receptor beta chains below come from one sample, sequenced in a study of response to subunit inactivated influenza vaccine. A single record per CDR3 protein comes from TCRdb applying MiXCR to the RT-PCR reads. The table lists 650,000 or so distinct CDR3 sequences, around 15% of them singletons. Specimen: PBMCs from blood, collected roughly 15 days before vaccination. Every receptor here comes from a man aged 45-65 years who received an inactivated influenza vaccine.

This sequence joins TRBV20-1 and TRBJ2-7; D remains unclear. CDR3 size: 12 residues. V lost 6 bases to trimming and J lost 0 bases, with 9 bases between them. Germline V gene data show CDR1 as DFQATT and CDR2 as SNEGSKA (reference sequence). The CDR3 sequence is CSASDPSYEQYF. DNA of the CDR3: TGCAGTGCCTCGGACCCCTCCTACGAGCAGTACTTC.

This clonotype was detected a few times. The CDR3 region is CATSREAPAVLGMGNQPQHF. CDR3 bases: TGTGCCACCAGCAGAGAGGCCCCCGCGGTATTAGGGATGGGCAATCAGCCCCAGCATTTT. The chain links TRBV15 to TRBJ1-5; D remains ambiguous. Looked up from germline, CDR1 is LNHNV and CDR2 is YYDKDF (reference sequence). Trimming removed 0 bases at V and 2 bases at J, with 23 bases between. CDR3 length: 20 residues. The entire variable domain, with the rest obtained from reference TRBV15 and TRBJ1-5, is as follows: DAMVIQNPRYQVTQFGKPVTLSCSQTLNHNVMYWYQQKSSQAPKLLFHYYDKDFNNEADTPDNFQSRRPNTSFCFLDIRSPGLGDTAMYLCATSREAPAVLGMGNQPQHFGDGTRLSIL.

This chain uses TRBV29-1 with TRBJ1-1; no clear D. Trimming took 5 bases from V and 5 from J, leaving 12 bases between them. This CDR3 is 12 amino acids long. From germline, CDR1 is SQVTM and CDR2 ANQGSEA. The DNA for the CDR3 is TGCAGCGTTCGCCTTGGAAGGACTGAAGCTTTCTTT. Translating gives CSVRLGRTEAFF.

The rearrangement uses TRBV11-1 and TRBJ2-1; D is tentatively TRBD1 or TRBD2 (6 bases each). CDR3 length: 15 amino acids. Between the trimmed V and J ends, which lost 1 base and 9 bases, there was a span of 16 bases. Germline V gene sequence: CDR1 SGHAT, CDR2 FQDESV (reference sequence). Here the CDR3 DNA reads TGTGCCAGCAGCTTAGTGCTAGGGGGGTCCGCTGAGCAGTTCTTC. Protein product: CASSLVLGGSAEQFF.

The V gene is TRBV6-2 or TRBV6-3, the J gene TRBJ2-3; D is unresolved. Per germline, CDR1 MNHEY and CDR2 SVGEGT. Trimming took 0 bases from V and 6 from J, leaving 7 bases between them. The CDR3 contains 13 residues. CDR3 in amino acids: CASSYSKLDTQYF. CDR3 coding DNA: TGTGCCAGCAGTTACTCAAAGCTGGATACGCAGTATTTT.

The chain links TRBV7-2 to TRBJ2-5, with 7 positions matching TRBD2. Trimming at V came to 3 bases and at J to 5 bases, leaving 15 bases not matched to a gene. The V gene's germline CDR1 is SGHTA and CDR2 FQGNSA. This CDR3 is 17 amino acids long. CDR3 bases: TGTGCCAGCAGCTTGTGGGTTCGGGGAGGGCCTGGGGAGACCCAGTACTTC. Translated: CASSLWVRGGPGETQYF.